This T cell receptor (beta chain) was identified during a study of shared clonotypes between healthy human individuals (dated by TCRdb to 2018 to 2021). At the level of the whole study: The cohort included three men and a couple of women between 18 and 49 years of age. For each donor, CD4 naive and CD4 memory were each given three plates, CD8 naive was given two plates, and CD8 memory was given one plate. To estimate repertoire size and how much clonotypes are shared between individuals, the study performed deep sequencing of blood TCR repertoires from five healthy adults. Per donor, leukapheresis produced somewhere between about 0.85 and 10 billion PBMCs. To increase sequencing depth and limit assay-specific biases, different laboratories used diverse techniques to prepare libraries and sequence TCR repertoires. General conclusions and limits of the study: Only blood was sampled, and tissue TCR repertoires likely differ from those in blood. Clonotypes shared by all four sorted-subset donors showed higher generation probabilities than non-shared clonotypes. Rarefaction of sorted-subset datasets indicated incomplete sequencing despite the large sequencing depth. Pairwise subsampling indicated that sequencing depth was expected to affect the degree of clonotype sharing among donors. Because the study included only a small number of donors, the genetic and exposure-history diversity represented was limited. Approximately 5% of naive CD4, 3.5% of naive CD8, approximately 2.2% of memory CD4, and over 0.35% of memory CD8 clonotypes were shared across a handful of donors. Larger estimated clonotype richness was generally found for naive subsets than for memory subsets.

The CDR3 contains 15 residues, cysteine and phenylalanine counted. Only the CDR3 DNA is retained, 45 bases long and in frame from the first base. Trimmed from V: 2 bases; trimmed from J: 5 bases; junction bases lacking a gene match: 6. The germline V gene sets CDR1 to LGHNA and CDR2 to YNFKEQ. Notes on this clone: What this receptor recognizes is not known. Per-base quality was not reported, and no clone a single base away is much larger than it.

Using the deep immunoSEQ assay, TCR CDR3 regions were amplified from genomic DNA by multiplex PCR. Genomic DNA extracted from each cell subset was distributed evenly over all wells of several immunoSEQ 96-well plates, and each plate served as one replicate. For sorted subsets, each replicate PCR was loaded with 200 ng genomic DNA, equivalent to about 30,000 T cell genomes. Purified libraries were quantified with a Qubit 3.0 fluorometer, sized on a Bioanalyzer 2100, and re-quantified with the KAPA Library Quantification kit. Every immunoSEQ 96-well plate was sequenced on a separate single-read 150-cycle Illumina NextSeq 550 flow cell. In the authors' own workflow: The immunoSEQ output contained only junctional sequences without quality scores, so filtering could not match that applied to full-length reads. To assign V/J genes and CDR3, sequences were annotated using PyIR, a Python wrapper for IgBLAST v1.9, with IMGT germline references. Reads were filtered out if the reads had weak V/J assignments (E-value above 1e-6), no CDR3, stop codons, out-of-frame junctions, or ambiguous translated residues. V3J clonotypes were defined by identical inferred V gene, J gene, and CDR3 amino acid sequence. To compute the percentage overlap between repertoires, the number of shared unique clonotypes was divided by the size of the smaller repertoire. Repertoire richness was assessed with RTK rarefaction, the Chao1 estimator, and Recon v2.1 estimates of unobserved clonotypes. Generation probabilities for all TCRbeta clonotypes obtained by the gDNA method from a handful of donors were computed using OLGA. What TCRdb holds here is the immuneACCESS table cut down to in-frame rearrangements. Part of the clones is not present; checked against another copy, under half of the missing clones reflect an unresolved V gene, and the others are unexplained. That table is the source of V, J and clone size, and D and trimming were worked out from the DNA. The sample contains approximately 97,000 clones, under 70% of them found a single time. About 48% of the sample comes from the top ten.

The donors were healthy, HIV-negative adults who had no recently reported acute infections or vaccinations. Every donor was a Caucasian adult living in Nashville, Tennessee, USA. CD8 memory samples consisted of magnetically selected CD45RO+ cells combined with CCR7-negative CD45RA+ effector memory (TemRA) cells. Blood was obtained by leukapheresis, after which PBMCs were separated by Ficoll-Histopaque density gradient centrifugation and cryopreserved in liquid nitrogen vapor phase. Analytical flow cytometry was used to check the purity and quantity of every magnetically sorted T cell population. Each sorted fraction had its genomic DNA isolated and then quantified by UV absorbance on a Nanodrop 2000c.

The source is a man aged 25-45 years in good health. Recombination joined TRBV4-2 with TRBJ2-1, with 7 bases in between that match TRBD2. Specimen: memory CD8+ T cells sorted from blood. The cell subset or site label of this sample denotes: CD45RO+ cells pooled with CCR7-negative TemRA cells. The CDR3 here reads CASSQRGEAHNEQFF. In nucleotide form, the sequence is TGTGCCAGCAGCCAACGGGGGGAGGCTCACAATGAGCAGTTCTTC.